This T cell receptor (beta chain) is from a study of blood T cells in healthy people across ages. Notes on the study in general: The study lacked donor CMV status, which possibly confounded expanded clonotype changes. Long-lived donors carried more naive CD4+ cells and greater diversity than aged donors.

Sample-barcoded 5' priming and a J-beta primer mix drove a second PCR of about 6 to 12 cycles. Using its own MiXCR run on the 5' RACE reads, TCRdb lists one record per CDR3 protein. The sample holds 1.4 million to 1.5 million distinct CDR3 sequences, roughly 40% seen once. The study drew donors from healthy Caucasian individuals in Russia aged 6 to 90. Each donor had approximately 10 milliliters of peripheral blood drawn. With regard to this clonotype: Antigen: not known.

The germline V gene has CDR1 MDHEN and CDR2 SYDVKM. The length of the CDR3 is 15 residues. Sequenced material: blood. V gene TRBV28 combines with J gene TRBJ2-5; 10 nucleotides align to TRBD2. The end of the DNA aligns better with TRBJ2-7, so the J call may be wrong. The source of this sequence is a woman between 18 and 29 years old in good health. DNA of the CDR3: TGTGCCAGCAGGATAACTAGCGGGGACTTCTACGAGCAGTACTTC. Residues: CASRITSGDFYEQYF.